A single sample is the source of the 8 T cell receptor beta chains below, sequenced in a study of glioma-infiltrating T cells after dendritic cell vaccination. Clones were sequenced by immunoSEQ multiplex PCR, and TCRdb holds only the in-frame ones, with some missing. The data show approximately 82,000 clones, about 90% seen once. The source was blood, collected before dendritic cell vaccination. These receptors all stem from a human donor with glioblastoma.

The chain uses TRBV9 and TRBJ1-2; the D gene is possibly TRBD1 (6 bases). Germline V lookup: CDR1 SGDLS, CDR2 YYNGEE. Trimming pared 0 bases from V and 7 bases from J, leaving 10 bases between. This CDR3 has 13 residues. CDR3 sequence reads: CASSVGTEGGYTF. The CDR3 bases are TGTGCCAGCAGCGTAGGGACAGAGGGTGGCTACACCTTC.

CDR3 amino acids: CASSLWAELTDTQYF. CDR3 coding DNA: TGTGCCAGCTCACTCTGGGCAGAGTTGACAGATACGCAGTATTTT. This chain uses TRBV18 with TRBJ2-3; D unresolved. The CDR3 totals 15 residues. Germline-derived CDR1 and CDR2 are KGHSH and LQKENI. V was trimmed by 4 bases and J by 3 bases, leaving 14 bases between them.

The chain uses TRBV6-1 and TRBJ2-7, with D hard to call. Germline loops: CDR1 MNHNS, CDR2 SASEGT. The ends were cut back, 2 bases at V and 4 bases at J, with 6 bases in the middle. CDR3 length: 12 amino acids. The DNA of the CDR3 is TGTGCCAGCAGTGAACTGAGTTACGAGCAGTACTTC. Residues: CASSELSYEQYF.

This clone was seen more than once but under ten times. The V and J genes are TRBV7-3 and TRBJ2-2; D is unresolved. The CDR3 runs to 13 residues. Germline V gives CDR1 SGHTA, CDR2 FQGTGA. V lost 6 bases and J lost 4, with 9 bases in between. CDR3 sequence (DNA): TGTGCCAGCAGTTTTGGCGGCACCGGGGAGCTGTTTTTT. Residues: CASSFGGTGELFF. The full variable domain, in which reference TRBV7-3 and TRBJ2-2 provide the parts outside the CDR3, is GAGVSQTPSNKVTEKGKYVELRCDPISGHTALYWYRQSLGQGPEFLIYFQGTGAADDSGLPNDRFFAVRPEGSVSTLKIQRTERGDSAVYLCASSFGGTGELFFGEGSRLTVL.

The rearrangement links TRBV5-1 to TRBJ1-6, with 9 bases fitting TRBD1. Germline lookup yields CDR1 SGHRS and CDR2 YFSETQ. The CDR3 totals 16 residues. V gave up 2 bases and J gave up 5 bases; unmatched junction bases: 5. The CDR3 DNA reads TGCGCCAGCAGCTTCATGGGACAGGGAGATAATTCACCCCTCCACTTT. It is translated as CASSFMGQGDNSPLHF.

This clone was detected only once. J is TRBJ2-7 and V is TRBV4-2, with 8 bases identical to TRBD2. The germline V gene has CDR1 LGHNA and CDR2 YNFKEQ. The CDR3 spans 15 residues. The junction had 7 bases not matched to a gene; V was cut back by 2 bases and J by 4 bases. This chain's CDR3 is CASSQSLAGPYEQYF. The CDR3, as DNA: TGTGCCAGCAGCCAATCTTTAGCGGGACCGTACGAGCAGTACTTC.

This sequence joins TRBV6-6 and TRBJ1-1, with no clear D. Germline V gives CDR1 MNHNY, CDR2 SVGAGI (reference sequence). The CDR3 has 12 amino acids. V lost 6 bases and J lost 10, with 15 bases in between. The CDR3 region has the DNA TGTGCCAGCAGCCCCCCCGGCGGAGGAGCTTTCTTT. It specifies CASSPPGGGAFF.

CDR3 nucleotide sequence: TGTGCCAGCACCCCCGGAGATACGCAGTATTTT. Protein sequence: CASTPGDTQYF. This chain uses TRBV7-9 with TRBJ2-3; no clear D gene. Germline assignment: CDR1 SEHNR and CDR2 FQNEAQ (reference sequence). The CDR3 runs 11 residues. V was cut by 7 bases and J by 5 bases, with 7 bases left in between.